The T cell receptor (beta chain) described here comes from a study of T cell changes during pregnancy in multiple sclerosis. Some clones are missing from TCRdb's copy, which holds only in-frame ones; the method was immunoSEQ multiplex PCR. Here the sample spans tens of thousands of clones, 90% being singletons. The germline V gene encodes CDR1 SNHLY and CDR2 FYNNEI. V lost 7 bases and J lost 4, with 10 bases in between. The CDR3 runs 12 residues. Sequenced material: CD8+ T cells from peripheral blood mononuclear cells, taken in the third trimester of pregnancy. The chain is built from TRBV2 and TRBJ1-2; D is unclear. The sequence was obtained from a female donor with multiple sclerosis, enrolled in a pregnancy study. The CDR3 protein is CASTDGFYGYTF. The CDR3 bases are TGTGCCAGCACAGACGGGTTCTATGGCTACACCTTC.